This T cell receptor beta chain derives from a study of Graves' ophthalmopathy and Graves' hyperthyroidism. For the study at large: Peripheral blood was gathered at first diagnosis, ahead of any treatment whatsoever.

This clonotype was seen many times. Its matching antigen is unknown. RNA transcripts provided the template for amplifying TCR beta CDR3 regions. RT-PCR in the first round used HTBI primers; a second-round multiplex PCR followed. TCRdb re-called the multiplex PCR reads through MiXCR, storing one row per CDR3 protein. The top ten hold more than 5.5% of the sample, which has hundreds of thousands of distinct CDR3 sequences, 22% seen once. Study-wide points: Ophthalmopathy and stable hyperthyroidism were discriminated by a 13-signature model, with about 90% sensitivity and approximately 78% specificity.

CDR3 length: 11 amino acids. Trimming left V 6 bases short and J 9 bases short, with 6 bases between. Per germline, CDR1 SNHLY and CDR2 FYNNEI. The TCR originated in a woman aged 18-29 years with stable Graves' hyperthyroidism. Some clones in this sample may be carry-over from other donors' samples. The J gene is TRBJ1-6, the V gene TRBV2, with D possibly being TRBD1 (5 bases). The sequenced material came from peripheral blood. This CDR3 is CASRGTSPLHF. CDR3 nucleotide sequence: TGTGCCAGCAGGGGGACTTCACCCCTCCACTTT.